The TCR beta chain described here comes from a study of Ad26.COV2.S vaccination and SARS-CoV-2 variants. Study-wide background: Ad26.COV2.S given intramuscularly, once or twice 56 days apart.

This clone was seen only a few times. TCRdb's copy holds only in-frame clones and misses some; the assay was immunoSEQ multiplex PCR. The sample consists of about 390,000 clones, about 90% of them appearing once. Treatment denoted: roughly 20 received Ad26.COV2.S at low or high dose, single or two shots; roughly 5 received placebo; per-sample allocation not given. Specimens were obtained on day 63 following the first vaccine or placebo injection. Built on an Ad26 vector, the vaccine expressed Wuhan-strain SARS-CoV-2 spike. With 7 bases clipped from V and 6 bases from J, the junction kept 10 bases outside the gene matches. The CDR3 covers 15 residues. The germline V gene encodes CDR1 SGHRS and CDR2 YFSETQ.

This chain links TRBV5-1 with TRBJ1-6, with 7 bases aligning to TRBD1. This specimen was peripheral blood, taken in a trial of Ad26.COV2.S vaccine versus placebo. The sequence was obtained from a person between 18 and 59 years old who received the Ad26.COV2.S COVID-19 vaccine or a placebo. This chain's CDR3 is CASRDSGRSNSPLHF. DNA of the CDR3: TGCGCCAGCCGGGACAGTGGAAGGAGTAATTCACCCCTCCACTTT.